What follows describes a single TCR beta chain. This sample is part of a study of blood T cell repertoires in COVID-19. Study summary: The United States, Italy and Spain provided the acute and convalescent COVID-19 samples. PBMCs, B-cell-depleted T cells, or T cells were the source of the cDNA or gDNA that made up the material.

Assay: immunoSEQ multiplex PCR; the TCRdb copy retains only in-frame clones and omits some. The data contain about 59,000 clones, 80% to 95% of them singletons. Trimming at V came to 6 bases and at J to 6 bases, leaving 4 bases not matched to a gene. The CDR3 sequence is 14 residues long. Germline CDR1 reads MNHEY; CDR2 reads SVGAGI. V is TRBV6-5 and J is TRBJ2-3, with 12 bases identical to TRBD2. The sequenced material came from peripheral blood. The receptor was derived from an elderly man with acute or convalescent COVID-19. CDR3 loop: CASRLAGGVDTQYF. The CDR3 coding sequence is TGTGCCAGCAGACTAGCGGGGGGAGTGGATACGCAGTATTTT.